A single sample is the source of the 5 T cell receptor beta chains below, sequenced in a study of cytomegalovirus exposure and HLA in healthy donors. PCR involved 60 Vbeta and 13 Jbeta primers. Assay used: immunoSEQ multiplex PCR; TCRdb lists only in-frame clones, some missing. The sample lists 100,000 to 150,000 clones, roughly 8.6% seen once, with 6% to 7.5% in the top ten. The sequencing sample was made of PBMCs. The receptors were sampled from a woman aged 40-49 years in good health and CMV-seropositive.

The rearrangement links TRBV9 to TRBJ1-5, with D perhaps TRBD1 (6 bases). V was cut by 3 bases and J by 6 bases, with 13 bases left in between. Germline CDR1 reads SGDLS; CDR2 reads YYNGEE. This CDR3 contains 14 residues. CDR3 nucleotides: TGTGCCAGCAGCGCGACAGCCAGGGGTCAGCCCCAGCATTTT. It is translated as CASSATARGQPQHF.

This clone has more than one count but fewer than ten. The CDR3 sequence is CSVGTSGRETQYF. As DNA, the CDR3 is TGCAGCGTCGGGACTAGCGGACGGGAGACCCAGTACTTC. This chain connects TRBV29-1 to TRBJ2-5; 11 bases agree with TRBD2. Trimming at V came to 6 bases and at J to 5 bases, leaving 5 bases not matched to a gene. Germline CDR1 SQVTM, CDR2 ANQGSEA. The CDR3 is 13 amino acids.

J is TRBJ1-1 and V is TRBV5-1; 8 positions match TRBD1. CDR1 is SGHRS and CDR2 is YFSETQ in the germline V gene. V lost 4 bases and J lost 5; bases outside the gene matches: 7. The length of the CDR3 is 14 residues. The CDR3: CASSLTGVGTEAFF. CDR3 coding DNA: TGCGCCAGCAGCCTGACAGGGGTAGGGACTGAAGCTTTCTTT.

This clone has just a few counts. The rearrangement joins TRBV5-1 to TRBJ2-1; D unclear. The V and J ends lost 4 bases and 8 bases respectively, with 13 bases between them. Germline CDR1 is SGHRS and CDR2 is YFSETQ. This CDR3 comprises 13 residues. CDR3 protein: CASSQLDNYEQFF. In DNA form, the CDR3 reads TGCGCCAGCAGCCAGCTAGATAACTATGAGCAGTTCTTC.

This clone was detected only a few times. The chain combines TRBV7-9 with TRBJ2-1; D remains ambiguous. Germline V gene lookup returns CDR1 SEHNR and CDR2 FQNEAQ (reference sequence). The CDR3 consists of 14 residues. V lost 1 base, J lost 4 bases, and 8 bases lay in between. The CDR3: CASSLELSYNEQFF. Written as DNA, the CDR3 is TGTGCCAGCAGCTTAGAGCTGAGTTACAATGAGCAGTTCTTC.